This T cell receptor beta chain appears in the sequencing data of a study of blood T cell repertoires in COVID-19. Study information: The cDNA or gDNA used as material had been derived from T cells, B-cell-depleted T cells, or PBMCs.

Germline CDR1 KGHDR, CDR2 SFDVKD. V was clipped by 4 bases and J by 11 bases; unmatched bases: 11. CDR3 length equals 14 residues. Original data processing: Reference gene primer amplification in the assay estimated nucleated cell counts. Sequenced by immunoSEQ multiplex PCR; TCRdb stores in-frame clones only, minus some. V, J and clone size reflect that table, while D and trimming were determined from the DNA. This sample has about 160,000 clones, with under 95% found just once. This receptor was identified in a man in his fifties or sixties with active or convalescent COVID-19. Sequencing input: peripheral blood. The V call is TRBV24-1, the J call TRBJ1-1; 8 bases are a match to TRBD1. This chain's CDR3 is CATSDSGQGRSAFF. Here the CDR3 DNA reads TGTGCCACCAGTGACTCCGGACAGGGTCGGAGTGCTTTCTTT.